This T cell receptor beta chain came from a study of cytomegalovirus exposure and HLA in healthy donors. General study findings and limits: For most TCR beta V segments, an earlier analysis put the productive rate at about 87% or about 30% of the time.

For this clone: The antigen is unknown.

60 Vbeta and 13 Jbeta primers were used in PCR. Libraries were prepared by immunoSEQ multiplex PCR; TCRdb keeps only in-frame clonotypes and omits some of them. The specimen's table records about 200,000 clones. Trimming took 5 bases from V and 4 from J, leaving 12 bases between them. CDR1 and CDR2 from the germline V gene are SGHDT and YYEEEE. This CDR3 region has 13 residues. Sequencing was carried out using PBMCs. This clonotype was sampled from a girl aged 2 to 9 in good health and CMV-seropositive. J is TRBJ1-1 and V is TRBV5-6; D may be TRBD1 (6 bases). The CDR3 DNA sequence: TGTGCCAGCAGGCGACAGGAGGTCACTGAAGCTTTCTTT. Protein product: CASRRQEVTEAFF.